The 21 T cell receptor beta chains listed next were all sequenced from one sample in a study of T-cell memory formation after mild COVID-19. Each CDR3 protein gets one entry after TCRdb re-called the 5' RACE reads with MiXCR. The sample lists about 320,000 distinct CDR3 sequences, about 13% occurring once. Sequences were obtained from PBMCs or a T cell subset sorted from them (not recorded which). The receptors stem from a man younger than 35 who had mild COVID-19 (a few samples of this study predate the infection). Cell type and time point are not known.

There are a few counts of this clonotype. The chain links TRBV7-9 to TRBJ1-2; D may be TRBD1 (5 bases). Germline lookup yields CDR1 SEHNR and CDR2 FQNEAQ (reference sequence). The CDR3 consists of 18 residues. Trimming took off 4 bases at V and 0 bases at J, with 21 bases between the two ends. CDR3 in amino acids: CASSSSLTVKTTNYGYTF. The CDR3 coding sequence is TGTGCCAGCAGCTCCTCCCTGACAGTGAAGACGACTAACTATGGCTACACCTTC.

The chain combines TRBV6-2 or TRBV6-3 with TRBJ2-2; 8 bases align to TRBD2. This CDR3 is built from 15 residues. The V segment lost 5 bases and the J segment 1 base; nucleotides outside the gene matches: 3. Germline V gene lookup returns CDR1 MNHEY and CDR2 SVGEGT. CDR3 coding DNA: TGTGCCAGCAGTGTAGCGGGACAGAACACCGGGGAGCTGTTTTTT. Its translation is CASSVAGQNTGELFF.

This chain links TRBV6-1 with TRBJ2-7; D possibly matches TRBD1 or TRBD2 (5 bases each). This CDR3 comprises 16 residues. Germline V lookup: CDR1 MNHNS, CDR2 SASEGT. V was clipped by 2 bases and J by 7 bases, with 21 bases between them. The CDR3 DNA is TGTGCCAGCAGTGAATCGGGGTCCTCCGCACCAGGGGAGCAGTACTTC. Its protein is CASSESGSSAPGEQYF.

The chain couples TRBV7-8 to TRBJ2-2, with D perhaps TRBD1 (5 bases). With 4 bases removed from V and 12 bases from J, the gap between germline ends came to 15 bases. The CDR3 sequence is 13 residues long. Germline loops: CDR1 SGHVS, CDR2 FQNEAQ. The CDR3 DNA reads TGTGCCAGCAGCTGGGAAGCTTTGGGGCAGCTGTTTTTT. Translation: CASSWEALGQLFF.

This chain joins TRBV5-1 and TRBJ2-1; 8 bases map to TRBD2. The junction had 10 bases not matched to a gene; V was cut back by 3 bases and J by 8 bases. CDR3 size: 15 residues. The germline CDR1 and CDR2 sequences are SGHRS and YFSETQ. CDR3 sequence reads: CASSSGAGGHDEQFF. The CDR3 nucleotides read TGCGCCAGCAGCTCTGGGGCGGGGGGTCACGATGAGCAGTTCTTC.

The rearrangement links TRBV7-3 to TRBJ1-1; a weak D match, TRBD1 (5 bases). The germline V gene has CDR1 SGHTA and CDR2 FQGTGA. The CDR3 is 13 residues long. V gave up 5 bases and J gave up 10 bases, with 17 bases separating them. CDR3 nucleotide sequence: TGTGCCAGCAGCCGAGGGGTCGGGGGTTCAGCTTTCTTT. Protein sequence: CASSRGVGGSAFF.

Ten or more counts support this clonotype. CDR3 in amino acids: CAIAYSGLGTDTQYF. The CDR3 nucleotides are TGTGCCATCGCCTATAGCGGGTTGGGCACAGATACGCAGTATTTT. This sequence joins TRBV10-3 and TRBJ2-3; 7 bases map to TRBD2. There are 15 residues in the CDR3. Germline CDR1 is ENHRY and CDR2 is SYGVKD. V was clipped by 8 bases and J by 1 base; unmatched bases: 9.

This clonotype was counted only a few times. The chain uses TRBV18 and TRBJ1-1; D gene ambiguous. CDR1 is KGHSH and CDR2 is LQKENI in the germline V gene. With 2 bases removed from V and 0 bases from J, the gap between germline ends came to 7 bases. CDR3 length: 14 residues. CDR3 loop: CASSPTDLNTEAFF. The CDR3 coding sequence is TGTGCCAGCTCACCAACAGACCTGAACACTGAAGCTTTCTTT.

V usage is TRBV15 and J usage is TRBJ2-3; TRBD2 matches at 7 bases. The V and J ends lost 9 bases and 1 base, in that order; junction bases with no gene match: 7. Per the germline V gene, CDR1 is LNHNV and CDR2 is YYDKDF (reference sequence). This CDR3 is built from 14 residues. Here the CDR3 DNA reads TGTGCCACTGGAAGGACTAGGGGCACAGATACGCAGTATTTT. Its translation: CATGRTRGTDTQYF.

This clonotype showed up just a few times. This chain uses TRBV10-3 with TRBJ1-5, with no clear D. The germline CDR1 and CDR2 sequences are ENHRY and SYGVKD. Between the trimmed V and J ends, which lost 0 bases and 4 bases, there was a span of 7 bases. CDR3 length equals 14 residues. The CDR3 is CAISESGSNQPQHF. The CDR3 bases are TGTGCCATCAGTGAGTCGGGCAGTAATCAGCCCCAGCATTTT.

At least ten counts were recorded for this clonotype. The DNA of the CDR3 is TGTGCCAGCAGTTTGAAACAGTACACTGAAGCTTTCTTT. Translating gives CASSLKQYTEAFF. The rearrangement joins TRBV28 to TRBJ1-1; D uncertain. The V end lost 3 bases, the J end lost 3 bases, and 8 bases lay between the germline ends. The germline gives CDR1 MDHEN, CDR2 SYDVKM. This CDR3 has 13 amino acids. The variable domain in full, completed from reference TRBV28 and TRBJ1-1, reads DVKVTQSSRYLVKRTGEKVFLECVQDMDHENMFWYRQDPGLGLRLIYFSYDVKMKEKGDIPEGYSVSREKKERFSLILESASTNQTSMYLCASSLKQYTEAFFGQGTRLTVV.

This clonotype came up many times. The V and J genes are TRBV5-1 and TRBJ2-1; maybe TRBD2 (6 bases). The CDR3 totals 16 residues. Trimming removed 3 bases from V and 0 bases from J, with 13 bases in between. CDR1 SGHRS and CDR2 YFSETQ come from the germline V gene. The CDR3 sequence: CASSSGTFSSYNEQFF. CDR3 nucleotides: TGCGCCAGCAGCTCCGGGACTTTCAGCTCCTACAATGAGCAGTTCTTC.

This clonotype was seen a single time. This rearrangement joins TRBV6-5 to TRBJ2-3; TRBD2 might be the D (6 bases). CDR1 MNHEY and CDR2 SVGAGI come from the germline V gene. V shed 5 bases and J shed 1 base, with 22 bases lying between them. The CDR3 covers 18 residues. The CDR3 loop reads CASSIGLRDSYCTDTQYF. The CDR3 coding sequence is TGTGCCAGCAGTATCGGGCTCCGGGACTCCTACTGCACAGATACGCAGTATTTT.

This clonotype has a handful of counts. The chain joins TRBV3-1 to TRBJ2-7, with TRBD1 identical over 10 bases. Germline V gene lookup returns CDR1 LGHDT and CDR2 YNNKEL (reference sequence). The CDR3 length is 15 residues. J lost 1 base, V lost 2 bases, and 2 bases had no gene match. CDR3 amino acids: CASSQPGQGSYEQYF. CDR3 in DNA: TGTGCCAGCAGCCAACCGGGACAGGGGTCCTACGAGCAGTACTTC.

This clonotype has at least ten counts. This chain links TRBV29-1 with TRBJ2-3; no firm D call. The CDR3 covers 10 residues. V dropped 3 bases and J dropped 15 bases, with 13 bases sitting between them. In germline, CDR1 is SQVTM, CDR2 ANQGSEA. The CDR3 DNA reads as TGCAGCGTTGAGTTCCCGACCACTTATTTT. This gives the protein CSVEFPTTYF.

This clonotype was seen more than once but under ten times. J is TRBJ2-2 and V is TRBV4-3, with D possibly TRBD1 on 6 matching bases. V lost 5 bases, J lost 2 bases, and 12 bases lay in between. Looked up from germline, CDR1 is LGHNA and CDR2 is YSLEER. The length of the CDR3 is 15 residues. CDR3 sequence reads: CASSGLTGNTGELFF. In DNA, the CDR3 is TGCGCCAGCAGCGGTTTGACAGGAAACACCGGGGAGCTGTTTTTT.

This clonotype was observed at least ten times. CDR3: CASSFTWTPSSGANVLTF. For the CDR3, the DNA is TGTGCCAGCAGTTTCACGTGGACACCGAGCTCTGGGGCCAACGTCCTGACTTTC. The chain carries TRBV5-5 and TRBJ2-6; weak D call: TRBD1 (5 bases). The V gene lost 5 bases and the J gene lost 0 bases, with 18 bases spanning the gap. Looked up from germline, CDR1 is SGHKS and CDR2 is YYEKEE (reference sequence). The CDR3 is made up of 18 amino acids.

This clonotype has a count of ten or more. The chain recombines TRBV5-1 with TRBJ2-5; the D gene is possibly TRBD2 (5 bases). The CDR3 runs to 13 residues. Germline loops: CDR1 SGHRS, CDR2 YFSETQ. V was shortened by 4 bases and J by 5 bases, with 12 bases between the two germline ends. CDR3 residues: CASSPGPGETQYF. In DNA, the CDR3 is TGCGCCAGCAGCCCCGGCCCGGGGGAGACCCAGTACTTC. Using reference TRBV5-1 and TRBJ2-5 for the parts outside the CDR3, the full variable domain is KAGVTQTPRYLIKTRGQQVTLSCSPISGHRSVSWYQQTPGQGLQFLFEYFSETQRNKGNFPGRFSGRQFSNSRSEMNVSTLELGDSALYLCASSPGPGETQYFGPGTRLLVL.

The sample holds a few counts of this clonotype. The rearrangement uses TRBV6-9 and TRBJ1-4; the D is unclear. The CDR3 length is 15 residues. The germline V and J ends were trimmed by 4 bases and 0 bases, with 9 bases remaining between them. Looked up from germline, CDR1 is MNHGY and CDR2 is SVAAGI. The CDR3 spells CASSFRRPTNEKLFF. DNA for the CDR3: TGTGCCAGCAGTTTCCGACGGCCAACTAATGAAAAACTGTTTTTT.

V and J are TRBV7-9 and TRBJ1-2; unclear D gene. V was shortened by 4 bases and J by 6 bases, with 12 bases between the two germline ends. Germline values: CDR1 SEHNR, CDR2 FQNEAQ (reference sequence). This CDR3 has 13 residues. In DNA form, the CDR3 reads TGTGCCAGCAGCTCAAAAACCGAAAATGGCTACACCTTC. Its translation: CASSSKTENGYTF.

This clonotype has at least ten counts. The V call is TRBV20-1, the J call TRBJ2-7, with 7 bases identical to TRBD1. The V and J ends lost 5 bases and 0 bases, in that order; junction bases with no gene match: 7. The CDR3 is made up of 14 amino acids. Germline V gives CDR1 DFQATT, CDR2 SNEGSKA (reference sequence). This CDR3 reads CSAGSGQSSYEQYF. CDR3 DNA sequence: TGCAGTGCTGGATCGGGACAGAGCTCCTACGAGCAGTACTTC.